This T cell receptor (beta chain) was retrieved from a study of siplizumab effects on memory and regulatory T cells. Whole-study results and caveats: Left unconfirmed was the suppressive function of proliferating Tregs from siplizumab cultures. Alloreactive sequences tracing back to unstimulated CD4+ memory cells fell significantly with siplizumab. Versus roughly 27% in controls, the mappable alloreactive CD4+ clones averaged about 70% Treg-derived with siplizumab. Naive or memory phenotype assignment was not possible for roughly 80-97% of proliferating CD4+ or CD8+ clones.

Repertoires were generated with immunoSEQ multiplex PCR, while TCRdb's copy carries only in-frame clones and drops some. The sample includes around 100,000 clones, 85% to 95% seen only once; the top ten take 12%. Trimming removed 1 base at V and 4 bases at J, with 10 bases between. The V gene's germline CDR1 is LNHDA and CDR2 SQIVND (reference sequence). The CDR3 covers 15 residues. About this clone itself: Antigen specificity is unknown.

The sample taken for sequencing was non-Treg CD4+ T cells sorted from blood. The receptor comes from a human donor in good health. The V gene is TRBV19, the J gene TRBJ1-4; TRBD1 might be the D (6 bases). In DNA form, the CDR3 reads TGTGCCAGTAGTATAGTGCGGACAGTTAATGAAAAACTGTTTTTT. This gives the protein CASSIVRTVNEKLFF.